The source of this T cell receptor (beta chain) is a study of blood T cell repertoires in COVID-19. Study overall: Samples taken during acute and convalescent COVID-19 were collected in the United States, Italy and Spain. T cells, B-cell-depleted T cells, or PBMCs provided the cDNA or gDNA that served as material.

CDR3 length: 11 amino acids. Germline V gene data show CDR1 as MDHEN and CDR2 as SYDVKM. Trimming took off 10 bases at V and 6 bases at J, with 10 bases between the two ends. Original analysis: Estimates of nucleated cell counts were drawn from the amplification of reference gene primers. Method: immunoSEQ multiplex PCR; TCRdb's copy keeps in-frame clones and lacks some. V and J calls and clone size are copied from that table; D and trimming were computed from the DNA. Here the sample spans 150,000 to 200,000 clones, about 87% being singletons. Enrollment of patients from Seattle took place during active infection, with longitudinal follow-up.

The TCR originated in a man aged 55 to 69 with COVID-19, enrolled during active disease. The sample consisted of peripheral blood. The J gene is TRBJ2-1, the V gene TRBV28; the D is unclear. Written as DNA, the CDR3 is TGTGCCATGGGCACCTCCAATGAGCAGTTCTTC. Translation: CAMGTSNEQFF.